This TCR beta chain is drawn from a study of blood T cell repertoires in COVID-19. About the research overall: Sites in the United States, Italy and Spain provided acute and convalescent COVID-19 samples. PBMCs, B-cell-depleted T cells, or T cells provided the cDNA or gDNA that made up the material.

This CDR3 comprises 16 residues. Germline V lookup: CDR1 LGHNA, CDR2 YSLEER. Trimming took 1 base from V and 2 from J; bases not matched to a gene: 6. As handled by the study authors: For nucleated cells, counts were estimated from reference gene primer amplification. Generated by immunoSEQ multiplex PCR, the TCRdb table keeps only in-frame clones and is missing some. From that table come the V and J calls and clone size; the DNA was used to work out D and trimming. Of roughly 250,000 clones listed, about 73% are singletons. This clonotype was sampled from a woman at least 80 years old with acute or convalescent COVID-19. The sample taken for sequencing was peripheral blood. The chain has TRBV4-3 and TRBJ1-2; 8 bases map to TRBD1. The CDR3 DNA reads TGCGCCAGCAGCCAAGGGATCCAGGGGGCCAACTATGGCTACACCTTC. Amino acids: CASSQGIQGANYGYTF.